This T cell receptor (beta chain) stems from a study of T-cell reconstitution after alpha-beta-depleted transplantation in children. There are 14 residues in the CDR3. Germline CDR1 is SGHAT and CDR2 is FQNNGV. The V gene end was trimmed by 6 bases and the J gene end by 5 bases; junction bases not matched to a gene: 7. Preparation of the TCRbeta library used unique molecular identifiers. Using its own MiXCR run on the PCR reads, TCRdb lists one record per CDR3 protein. The profile shows some 400,000 distinct CDR3 sequences, around 21% of them singletons. The V and J genes are TRBV11-2 and TRBJ2-5, with 9 bases lining up with TRBD2. Sequenced here: PBMCs from the stem cell graft donor, sampled from the stem cell graft. The TCR comes from a human donor who donated a stem cell graft to a child with acute myeloid leukemia. The CDR3 region is CASRASGRRETQYF. Written as DNA, the CDR3 is TGTGCCAGCAGGGCAAGCGGGAGGCGGGAGACCCAGTACTTC.